The source of this TCR beta chain is a study of blood T cell repertoires in COVID-19. Turning to the study itself: T cells, B-cell-depleted T cells, or PBMCs supplied cDNA or gDNA.

V shed 2 bases, J shed 0 bases, and the junction held 2 bases outside the gene matches. The germline V gene encodes CDR1 KGHSH and CDR2 LQKENI. This CDR3 region has 15 residues. This clone has a single count. In the study's own analysis: Amplification from reference gene primers served as the basis for estimated nucleated cell counts. The protocol was immunoSEQ multiplex PCR, while the TCRdb copy is restricted to in-frame clones and leaves out a portion. That table supplies the V and J calls and clone size; D and trimming were determined from the DNA. The table has about 270,000 clones, around 82% seen once.

This receptor was obtained from a young woman with acute or convalescent COVID-19. Material: peripheral blood. The V call is TRBV18, the J call TRBJ1-2; the match to TRBD1 covers 8 bases. CDR3 in DNA: TGTGCCAGCTCACCAGGACAGGGTCCTAACTATGGCTACACCTTC. Encoded protein: CASSPGQGPNYGYTF.